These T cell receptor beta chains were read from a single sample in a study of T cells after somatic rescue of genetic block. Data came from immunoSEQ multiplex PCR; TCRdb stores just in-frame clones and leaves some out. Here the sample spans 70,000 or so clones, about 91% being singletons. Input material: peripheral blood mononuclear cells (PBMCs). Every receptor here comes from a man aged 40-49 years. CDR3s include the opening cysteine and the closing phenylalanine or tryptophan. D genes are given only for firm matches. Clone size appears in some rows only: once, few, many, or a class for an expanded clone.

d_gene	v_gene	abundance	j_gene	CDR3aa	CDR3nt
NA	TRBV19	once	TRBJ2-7	CASGPAEWEQYF	TGTGCCAGCGGACCGGCGGAATGGGAGCAGTACTTC
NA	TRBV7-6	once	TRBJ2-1	CASSFFEDNYNEQFF	TGTGCCAGCAGCTTCTTTGAGGACAACTACAATGAGCAGTTCTTC
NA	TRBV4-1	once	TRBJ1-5	CASSYTGTQAQHF	TGCGCCAGCAGCTATACAGGGACCCAAGCCCAGCATTTT
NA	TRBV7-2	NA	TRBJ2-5	CASSRGPTQETQYF	TGTGCCAGCAGCCGGGGGCCTACCCAAGAGACCCAGTACTTC
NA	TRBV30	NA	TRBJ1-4	CAWSEGQLNEKLFF	TGTGCCTGGAGTGAAGGACAGCTTAATGAAAAACTGTTTTTT
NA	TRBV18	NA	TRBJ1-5	CASSGWAASGENQPQHF	TGTGCCAGCTCAGGGTGGGCAGCCTCGGGCGAAAATCAGCCCCAGCATTTT
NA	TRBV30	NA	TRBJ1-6	CAWSAHRNNSPLHF	TGTGCCTGGAGTGCCCACAGGAATAATTCACCCCTCCACTTT
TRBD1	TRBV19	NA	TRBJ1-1	CASSIGQGRAFF	TGTGCCAGTAGTATCGGACAGGGGAGGGCTTTCTTT
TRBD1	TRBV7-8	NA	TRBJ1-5	CASSDRAQGVHQPQHF	TGTGCCAGCAGCGATCGAGCACAGGGGGTACATCAGCCCCAGCATTTT
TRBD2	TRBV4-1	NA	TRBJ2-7	CASSQGEGREQYF	TGCGCCAGCAGCCAAGGGGAGGGGAGGGAGCAGTACTTC
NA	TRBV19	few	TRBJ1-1	CASSMAVEAFF	TGTGCCAGTAGTATGGCTGTGGAAGCTTTCTTT
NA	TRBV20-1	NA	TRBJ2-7	CSAFQKEEQYF	TGCAGTGCTTTTCAGAAGGAAGAGCAGTACTTC
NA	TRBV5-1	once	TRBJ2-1	CASSLGSRTEQFF	TGCGCCAGCAGCTTGGGAAGTCGGACAGAGCAGTTCTTC
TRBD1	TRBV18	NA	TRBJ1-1	CASSPVTGQGNTEAFF	TGTGCCAGCTCACCAGTCACCGGACAGGGAAACACTGAAGCTTTCTTT
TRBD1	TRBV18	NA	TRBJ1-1	CASSPIRSNRGIMNTEAFF	TGTGCCAGCTCACCCATTAGATCAAACAGGGGGATCATGAACACTGAAGCTTTCTTT
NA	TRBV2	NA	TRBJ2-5	CASTPSGPPRDF	TGTGCCAGCACACCCTCCGGGCCCCCTCGGGACTTC
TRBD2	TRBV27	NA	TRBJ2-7	CASSFKGLAAEQYF	TGTGCCAGCAGTTTTAAGGGACTAGCTGCAGAGCAGTACTTC
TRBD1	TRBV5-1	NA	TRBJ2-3	CASSAETGVTDTQYF	TGCGCCAGCAGCGCCGAGACAGGGGTCACAGATACGCAGTATTTT
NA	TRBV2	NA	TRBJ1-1	CASRTLDRLNTEAFF	TGTGCCAGCCGCACCCTCGACAGGCTGAACACTGAAGCTTTCTTT
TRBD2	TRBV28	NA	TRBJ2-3	CASSLFPGLAADTQYF	TGTGCCAGCAGTTTGTTCCCGGGACTAGCGGCAGATACGCAGTATTTT
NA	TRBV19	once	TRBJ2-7	CASSIAGLNYEQYF	TGTGCCAGTAGTATAGCGGGGCTCAACTACGAGCAGTACTTC
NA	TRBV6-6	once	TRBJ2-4	CASSDPTGAKNIQYF	TGTGCCAGCAGCGATCCAACAGGGGCCAAAAACATTCAGTACTTC
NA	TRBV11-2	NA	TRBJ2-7	CASSLLSGASYEQYF	TGTGCCAGCAGCTTACTAAGCGGAGCCTCCTACGAGCAGTACTTC
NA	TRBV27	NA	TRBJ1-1	CASRGAYTEAFF	TGTGCCAGCAGGGGGGCGTACACTGAAGCTTTCTTT